This T cell receptor (beta chain) appears in the sequencing data of a study of human T cells and chemical hapten exposure. The time point: patch test 1, 2 weeks after DPC sensitization. The treatment was: therapeutic diphenylcyclopropenone sensitization with weekly scalp DPC. Study conclusions and caveats: TCRs exceeding a frequency of 1 in 1000 stayed unchanged under DPC sensitization. Positively correlated with patch test score were the counts of PT1 expanded TCRs. The presence of alopecia in the donors means their immune response may differ from healthy people's.

In germline, CDR1 is DFQATT, CDR2 SNEGSKA (reference sequence). The CDR3 runs 13 residues. V lost 6 bases, J lost 1 base, and 11 bases lay in between. Each CDR3 protein gets one entry after TCRdb re-called the RACE reads with MiXCR. The profile covers approximately 100,000 distinct CDR3 sequences, with more than 9.5% appearing a single time and roughly 3.3% taken by the ten largest. This clonotype was counted only a few times. The antigen is unknown. This TCR was recovered from a woman aged 40 to 49 with alopecia areata. Some clones in this sample may be carry-over from other donors' samples. This chain joins TRBV20-1 and TRBJ2-3; perhaps TRBD2 as D (6 bases). Sequenced here: whole blood, sampled in connection with sensitization to the hapten diphenylcyclopropenone (DPC). For the CDR3, the DNA is TGCAGTGCATCAACGGGGGGCACAGATACGCAGTATTTT. Its protein product is CSASTGGTDTQYF.